This record concerns one T cell receptor beta chain sequence. The sample holds a few counts of this clone. Its antigen target is currently unknown. One base away there is no much larger clone; base qualities are not given. These data belong to a study of cytomegalovirus exposure and HLA in healthy donors (dated by TCRdb to the late 2010s). For the study in its entirety: An earlier analysis of several hundred of the donors reported approximately 280 Gb of sequence data and about 120 million unique TCR beta sequences obtained from approximately 180 million T cells. Rather than using new phenotypic data, the later analysis identified candidate immune exposures from TCR beta sequences and from how often those sequences occurred across donors. Several DR-DQ haplotypes were treated as single units for association and clustering because of strong linkage in the cohort. Among the roughly 370 genotyped donors, 75% to 90% belonged to the genetic ancestry cluster associated with self-reported Caucasian donors. A separate validation cohort of roughly 130 different subjects was used in addition to the 666-subject first cohort. Donor age, sex, ethnicity and CMV serostatus were compiled together with the repertoire data. A later analysis re-examined previously published TCR beta repertoires from about 670 donors and added high-resolution HLA genotyping to investigate patterns of TCR occurrence. An early release that covered about 600 HLA-typed donors contained approximately 300 gigabases of sequencing data and 80 million or so unique TCR sequences. An earlier analysis of 450 to 750 of the donors used high-throughput TCR beta sequencing to judge whether each TCR beta V gene segment behaved as functional or pseudogenic. The study was designed to test whether signatures of past pathogen exposure could be identified by cataloging public T cell receptors. In a later genetic analysis, genome-wide SNP genotypes for about three fifths of the 666 donors were used, and that subset was treated as a discovery cohort. To predict cytomegalovirus infection status, the study brought together high-throughput TCR immunosequencing, statistical association of individual TCRs with disease status, and machine learning. HLA typing covered class I and class II loci at four-digit resolution. The number of typed donors differed by locus: about 629-630 for A, B, C, DRB1 and DQB1; some 540 for DQA1; 600 to 610 for DPA1; and about 450 for DPB1. Across roughly 420 genotyped donors of the cohort, an average of 235,054 unique TCR beta nucleotide sequences per donor were sequenced, and around 19% of those sequences were non-productive. Using immunosequencing, the study profiled T cell repertoires from roughly 650 subjects and related those repertoires to cytomegalovirus serostatus. All discovery cohort repertoires had been generated using a single sequencing platform.

The junction carries 17 bases between V and J, which are trimmed by 4 bases and 8 bases respectively. The cysteine opens and the phenylalanine closes a CDR3 of 14 amino acids. Only the CDR3 DNA is retained, 42 bases long and in frame from the first base. The germline V gene encodes CDR1 SGHRS and CDR2 YFSETQ. The cohort comprised fewer than 700 healthy bone marrow donors. Cohort members were all nominally healthy when sampled, although unrecorded immune exposures were likely present. The donor was CMV seronegative and belonged to the group of 320 or so seronegative cohort members. Every donor gave a peripheral blood sample, and the peripheral blood mononuclear cells from that sample were used for TCR beta sequencing. The Qiagen DNeasy Blood Extraction Kit was used to extract genomic DNA from the blood cell samples. Summary of the overall study and its limitations: The cohort was sequenced for TCR beta chains only, and without alpha or paired-chain data the features that could be detected were limited. In a later analysis, the rate of TCR association differed among HLA loci, with DRB1 alleles having the most associated TCRs and HLA-C alleles having the fewest. Compared with equally common non-associated chains, HLA-associated TCR beta chains in a later analysis were more clonally expanded and had lower generation probabilities. Most CMV-associated TCR beta chains appeared to be HLA-restricted in a later analysis, and the HLA associations seemed to be driven largely by CMV exposure. When HLA alleles, especially DR and DQ, strongly co-occurred, TCR associations were difficult to assign to individual alleles. Immune exposure information for the cohort was limited to CMV serostatus. In a later analysis, 16,951 TCR beta sequences were associated with specific HLA alleles at a false discovery rate of 0.05. Correlated functional status among segregating V segments might reflect linkage disequilibrium, but an unknown experimental factor could not be ruled out. A further reported finding was that TCR beta sequences accurately predicted the HLA-A and HLA-B alleles for most subjects in the first cohort. Because counts were too low, roughly 17 rarely observed V segments, including chromosome 9 orphons, were left out of the earlier analysis of 500 to 650 of the donors. In an earlier analysis of around 600 of the donors, most TCR beta V segments appeared in productive rearrangements about 87% or about 30% of the time, broadly matching IMGT annotations. Most TCR sequences were seen in very few donors, while some public TCRs were found in many individuals. The study listed over 150 TCR beta chains as associated with cytomegalovirus. The authors suggested that the approach could potentially be extended to other disease states and immunological phenotypes. Because HLA typing was unavailable for some donors at each locus, only the typed subset was used in association tests. The classifier was reported to diagnose cytomegalovirus status with high specificity and sensitivity in both the original cohort and the validation cohort. Three of the identified cytomegalovirus-associated TCR beta chains were confirmed in vitro to be specific for cytomegalovirus antigens. Compared with the roughly 600-donor mean, donors in an Asian-associated ancestry cluster had fewer N-insertions in productive TCRs, according to a later genetic analysis. A later genetic analysis associated a missense DCLRE1C variant with V-gene and J-gene trimming of TCR beta chains, and an independent cohort replicated the association. Several of the top co-occurrence clusters appeared to be linked to parvovirus B19, influenza, CMV and Epstein-Barr virus, according to a later analysis. Roughly uniform sequencing depth across donors was assumed in presence/absence analyses, although this assumption may not hold. A cluster of highly shared sequence variants was judged likely to represent a technical artifact of the sequencing pipeline. Some IMGT-functional V segments, including TRBV6-2 and TRBV6-3, could not be told apart with the 87-base-pair reads, so those segments were excluded.

Receptor libraries were prepared by the immunoSEQ multiplex PCR assay. A mixture of 60 forward primers for TCR Vbeta segments and 13 reverse primers for TCR Jbeta segments was used in the multiplex PCR. Amplification of the CDR3 region of rearranged TCR beta genes was performed with a multiplex PCR assay on genomic DNA. The Illumina HiSeq System was used to sequence the amplified TCR beta libraries as 87-base-pair reads. Per the original workflow: Across the 500 to 750 repertoires, a later analysis counted tens of millions of unique TCR beta chains, around 11 million of which were shared by at least two donors. Raw reads were error-corrected and collapsed into unique sequences with a nearest-neighbor algorithm that merged closely related sequences to remove PCR and sequencing errors. CDR3 sequences were aligned to IMGT reference sequences to assign V, D and J gene segments. For a sequence to be retained, a match of at least six nucleotides was required to both a V gene segment and a J gene segment. Rearrangements were classified as productive when the CDR3 lacked stop codons and remained in frame with V and J, and all other rearrangements were classified as non-productive. CDR3 was defined by IMGT convention, running from the second conserved V-encoded cysteine to the conserved J-encoded phenylalanine. The earlier analysis of 587 of the donors excluded sequences that lacked an unambiguous match to a single V gene segment. In an earlier analysis of around 600 of the donors, V segments were called functional above 56.7% productive rearrangements and were called segregating when the between-donor standard deviation exceeded 5%. To diagnose cytomegalovirus status from the catalog of TCR beta chain sequences, a statistical classification framework was built. In a later analysis, V and J genes were assigned by comparing TCR nucleotide sequences against IMGT/GENE-DB human TR gene sequences. Using the TCRdist pipeline, a later analysis assigned CDR3 sequences along with most-parsimonious VDJ recombination scenarios. In a later analysis, every TCR beta chain was defined by the combination of its CDR3 amino acid sequence and its V-gene family, and reads without a unique V-gene family were dropped. As a way to deal with suspected cross-contamination and a sequencing artifact, a later analysis dropped roughly 600 nucleotide sequences that were highly shared and had low generation probability. For each public chain, a later analysis derived a clonal expansion index from normalized ranks of inferred template counts within each repertoire. In a later analysis, generation probabilities were computed with a VDJ recombination model fitted to out-of-frame rearrangements, and the resulting probabilities were checked against IGoR. Hypergeometric tests were used in a later analysis to score TCR-TCR, TCR-HLA and TCR-CMV co-occurrence, with a repertoire-size bias correction applied to the TCR pairs. To estimate false discovery rates, a later analysis permuted the HLA or CMV assignments 20 times. In a later analysis, co-occurring TCRs were grouped using DBSCAN, and TCRdist sequence similarity was added for clustering within HLA-allele-positive subsets. For co-occurrence clustering, repertoires with fewer than 30,000 or more than 120,000 public chains were excluded, along with 5 or 6 repertoires with anomalous nucleotide sharing. TCRdb retrieved this table from immuneACCESS and kept in-frame rearrangements only. Not all clones are present; in checked studies, unresolved V genes account for under half, and no reason is known for the remainder. The V and J calls and clone size are taken from that table; D and trimming were inferred from the DNA. In this sample the table shows 200,000 or so clones, approximately 82% of which occur a single time. Roughly 0.62% of the sample rests with the top ten.

The specimen was PBMCs. Recombination linked TRBV5-1 to TRBJ2-3; D gene: possibly TRBD2, on 6 matching bases. The clonotype originates from a man between 18 and 35 years old in good health and CMV-seronegative. The CDR3 corresponds to CASSPGPGTFTQYF. The DNA sequence follows: TGCGCCAGCAGCCCGGGTCCCGGGACTTTTACGCAGTATTTT.